A selection of T cell receptor beta chains follows, all from one sample in a study of T cells in Graves' hyperthyroidism and ophthalmopathy. TCRdb re-derived calls from the multiplex PCR reads in MiXCR, one entry per CDR3 protein. The sample lists 350,000 to 400,000 distinct CDR3 sequences; about 14% were seen once. The sample consisted of blood. The receptor source for this set is a woman aged 60-75 years with Graves' hyperthyroidism. The CDR3 runs from the conserved cysteine through the conserved F or W. A D gene is named only where the DNA matches it firmly. Clone size is not always given. Where it is, it says once, few, many or a class for expanded clones.

D	V	length	size	J	CDR3	DNA
TRBD1	TRBV7-8	15	many	TRBJ1-1	CASSGGTGVNTEAFF	TGTGCCAGCAGCGGAGGGACAGGGGTCAACACTGAAGCTTTCTTT
TRBD1	TRBV7-9	14	few	TRBJ1-4	CASKRDRGSEKLFF	TGTGCCAGCAAGCGAGACAGGGGTTCTGAAAAACTGTTTTTT
TRBD2	TRBV24-1	16	.	TRBJ2-1	CATSDLGLAGYNEQFF	TGTGCCACCAGTGATTTGGGGCTAGCGGGCTACAATGAGCAGTTCTTC
.	TRBV11-2	15	many	TRBJ1-1	CASSHGRGKNTEAFF	TGTGCCAGCAGCCATGGGAGGGGCAAGAACACTGAAGCTTTCTTT
TRBD2	TRBV20-1	16	many	TRBJ2-1	CSAREVETSGSNEQFF	TGCAGTGCTAGAGAGGTCGAGACTAGCGGGAGCAATGAGCAGTTCTTC
.	TRBV7-8	18	many	TRBJ2-1	CASSLRPSGDPNFNEQFF	TGTGCCAGCAGCTTAAGGCCATCAGGGGACCCCAACTTCAATGAGCAGTTCTTC
.	TRBV2	12	many	TRBJ2-7	CASKADSYEQYF	TGTGCCAGCAAGGCAGACTCCTACGAGCAGTACTTC
TRBD2	TRBV2	13	many	TRBJ2-7	CASGRGRGYEQYF	TGTGCCAGCGGCCGCGGGAGGGGTTACGAGCAGTACTTC
TRBD1	TRBV2	11	many	TRBJ1-1	CASSEEGAAFF	TGTGCCAGCAGTGAGGAGGGGGCGGCTTTCTTT
.	TRBV11-2	15	few	TRBJ1-1	CASSFSDGQYTEAFF	TGTGCCAGCAGCTTTTCAGACGGGCAATACACTGAAGCTTTCTTT
.	TRBV7-8	13	few	TRBJ2-5	CASKFRGQETQYF	TGTGCCAGCAAATTCCGGGGGCAGGAGACCCAGTACTTC
.	TRBV4-1	15	.	TRBJ1-5	CASSQDPGAGQPQHF	TGCGCCAGCAGCCAAGATCCAGGGGCAGGTCAGCCCCAGCATTTT
TRBD1	TRBV5-6	14	once	TRBJ1-2	CASMPGQLNYGYTF	TGTGCCAGCATGCCGGGACAGCTAAACTATGGCTACACCTTC
TRBD2	TRBV9	16	.	TRBJ2-1	CASSTRSGRAYNEQFF	TGTGCCAGCAGCACTCGCAGCGGGAGGGCCTACAATGAGCAGTTCTTC
.	TRBV19	12	few	TRBJ1-1	CASTLGGTEAFF	TGTGCCAGTACTCTCGGGGGCACTGAAGCTTTCTTT
.	TRBV27	15	few	TRBJ2-5	CASSAYRAGSETQYF	TGTGCCAGCAGTGCCTACCGGGCTGGAAGCGAGACCCAGTACTTC
TRBD1	TRBV20-1	14	.	TRBJ1-2	CSARGQGASYGYTF	TGCAGTGCTAGAGGACAGGGGGCGTCTTATGGCTACACCTTC
TRBD2	TRBV5-1	21	many	TRBJ2-1	CASSFGMEGLAEWGSYNEQFF	TGCGCCAGCAGCTTCGGGATGGAGGGACTAGCGGAATGGGGCTCCTACAATGAGCAGTTCTTC
.	TRBV7-8	15	many	TRBJ1-5	CASSRDGQVDQPQHF	TGTGCCAGCAGCCGGGACGGTCAGGTTGATCAGCCCCAGCATTTT
TRBD2	TRBV11-3	15	many	TRBJ2-5	CASSNSGSGQETQYF	TGTGCCAGCAGCAATAGCGGGAGCGGGCAAGAGACCCAGTACTTC